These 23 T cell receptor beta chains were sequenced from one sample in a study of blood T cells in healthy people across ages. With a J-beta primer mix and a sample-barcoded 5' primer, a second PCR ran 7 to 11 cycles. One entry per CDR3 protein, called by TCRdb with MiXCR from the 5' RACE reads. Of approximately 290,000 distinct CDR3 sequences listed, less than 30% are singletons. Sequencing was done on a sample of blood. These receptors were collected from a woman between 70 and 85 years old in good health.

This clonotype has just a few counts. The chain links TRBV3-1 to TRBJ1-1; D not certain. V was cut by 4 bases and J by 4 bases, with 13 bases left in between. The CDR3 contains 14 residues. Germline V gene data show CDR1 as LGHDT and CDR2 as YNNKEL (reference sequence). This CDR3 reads CASSLWTVSTEAFF. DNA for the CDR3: TGTGCCAGCAGCCTCTGGACGGTGAGCACTGAAGCTTTCTTT.

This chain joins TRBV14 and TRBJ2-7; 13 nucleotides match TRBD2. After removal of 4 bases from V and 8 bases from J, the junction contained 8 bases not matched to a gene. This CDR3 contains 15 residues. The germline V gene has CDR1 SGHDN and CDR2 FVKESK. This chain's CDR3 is CASSLRGLAGDQQYF. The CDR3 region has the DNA TGTGCCAGCAGCCTCCGAGGACTAGCGGGAGATCAGCAGTACTTC.

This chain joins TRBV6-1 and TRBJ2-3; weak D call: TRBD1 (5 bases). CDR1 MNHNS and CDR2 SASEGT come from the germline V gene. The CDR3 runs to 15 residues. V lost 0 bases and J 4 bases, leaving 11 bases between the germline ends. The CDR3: CASSEARGGSDTQYF. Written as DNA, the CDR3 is TGTGCCAGCAGTGAAGCAAGGGGTGGATCAGATACGCAGTATTTT.

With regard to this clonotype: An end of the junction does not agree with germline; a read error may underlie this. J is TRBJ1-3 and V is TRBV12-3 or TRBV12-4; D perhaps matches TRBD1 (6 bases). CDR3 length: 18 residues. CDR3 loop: CASKHTGGRLSSGSTIYF. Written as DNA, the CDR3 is TGTGCCAGCAAACATACCGGGGGGCGATTGAGCTCTGGAAGCACCATATATTTT.

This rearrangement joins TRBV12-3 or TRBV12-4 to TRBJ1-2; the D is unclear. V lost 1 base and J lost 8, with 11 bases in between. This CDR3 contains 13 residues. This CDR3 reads CASSLVGRAGYTF. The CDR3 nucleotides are TGTGCCAGCAGTTTAGTGGGTCGTGCAGGCTACACCTTC.

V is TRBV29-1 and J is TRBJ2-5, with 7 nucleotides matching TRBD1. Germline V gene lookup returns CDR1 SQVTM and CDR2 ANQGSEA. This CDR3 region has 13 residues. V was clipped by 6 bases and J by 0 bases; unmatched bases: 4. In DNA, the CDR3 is TGCAGCGTCCTAGGGGGCAACCAAGAGACCCAGTACTTC. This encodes CSVLGGNQETQYF.

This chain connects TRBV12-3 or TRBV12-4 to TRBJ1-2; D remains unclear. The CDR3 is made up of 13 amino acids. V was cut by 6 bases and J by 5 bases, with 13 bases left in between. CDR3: CASRRTEIYGYTF. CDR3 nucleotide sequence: TGTGCCAGCAGACGTACGGAAATATATGGCTACACCTTC.

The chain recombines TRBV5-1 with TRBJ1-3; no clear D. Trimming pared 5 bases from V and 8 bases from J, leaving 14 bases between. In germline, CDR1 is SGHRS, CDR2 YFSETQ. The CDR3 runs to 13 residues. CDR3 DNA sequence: TGCGCCAGCAGTGCGCCGGATATGCACACCATATATTTT. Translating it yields CASSAPDMHTIYF.

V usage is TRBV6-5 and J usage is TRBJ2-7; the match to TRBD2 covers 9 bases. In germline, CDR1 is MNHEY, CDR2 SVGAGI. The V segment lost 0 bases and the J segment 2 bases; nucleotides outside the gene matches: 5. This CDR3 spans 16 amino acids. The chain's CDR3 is CASSYSKRGDPYEQYF. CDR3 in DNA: TGTGCCAGCAGTTACTCGAAGCGGGGGGACCCCTACGAGCAGTACTTC.

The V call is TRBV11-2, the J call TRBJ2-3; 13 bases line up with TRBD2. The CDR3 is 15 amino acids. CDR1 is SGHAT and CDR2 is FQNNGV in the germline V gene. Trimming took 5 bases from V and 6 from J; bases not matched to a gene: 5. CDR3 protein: CASSRTSGSMDTQYF. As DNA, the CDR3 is TGTGCCAGCAGCAGGACTAGCGGGAGTATGGATACGCAGTATTTT.

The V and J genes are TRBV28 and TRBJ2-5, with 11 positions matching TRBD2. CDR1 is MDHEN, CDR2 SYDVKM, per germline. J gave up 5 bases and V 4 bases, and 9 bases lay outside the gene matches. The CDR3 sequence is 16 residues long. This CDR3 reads CASSSLPTSGSETQYF. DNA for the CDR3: TGTGCCAGCAGTTCCCTCCCCACTAGCGGGAGTGAGACCCAGTACTTC.

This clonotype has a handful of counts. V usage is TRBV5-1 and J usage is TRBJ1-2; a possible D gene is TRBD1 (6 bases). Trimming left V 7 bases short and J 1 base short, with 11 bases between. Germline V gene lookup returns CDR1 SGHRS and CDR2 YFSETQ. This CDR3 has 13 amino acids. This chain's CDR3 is CASGRGLNYGYTF. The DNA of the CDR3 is TGCGCCAGCGGCCGGGGGCTTAACTATGGCTACACCTTC. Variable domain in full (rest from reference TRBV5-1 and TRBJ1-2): KAGVTQTPRYLIKTRGQQVTLSCSPISGHRSVSWYQQTPGQGLQFLFEYFSETQRNKGNFPGRFSGRQFSNSRSEMNVSTLELGDSALYLCASGRGLNYGYTFGSGTRLTVV.

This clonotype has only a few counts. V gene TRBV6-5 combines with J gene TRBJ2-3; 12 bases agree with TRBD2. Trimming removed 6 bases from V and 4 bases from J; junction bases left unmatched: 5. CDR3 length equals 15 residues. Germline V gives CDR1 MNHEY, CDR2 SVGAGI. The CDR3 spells CASSLTSGSPDTQYF. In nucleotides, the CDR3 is TGTGCCAGCAGCTTGACTAGCGGGAGCCCAGATACGCAGTATTTT.

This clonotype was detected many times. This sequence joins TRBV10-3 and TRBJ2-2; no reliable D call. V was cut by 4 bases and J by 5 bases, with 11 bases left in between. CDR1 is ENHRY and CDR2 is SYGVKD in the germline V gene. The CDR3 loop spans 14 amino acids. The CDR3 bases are TGTGCCATCAGTGTTGCCCCTCCGACCGGGGAGCTGTTTTTT. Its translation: CAISVAPPTGELFF.

CDR3 in amino acids: CASSLRVGTETQYF. The CDR3, as DNA: TGTGCCAGCAGTTTACGTGTAGGGACGGAGACCCAGTACTTC. The chain employs TRBV28 and TRBJ2-5, with D perhaps being TRBD1 or TRBD2 (5 bases each). CDR3 length: 14 residues. Germline CDR1 and CDR2: MDHEN and SYDVKM. Trimming cost V 2 bases and J 5 bases, with 12 bases left between them. Full variable domain (missing parts from reference TRBV28 and TRBJ2-5): DVKVTQSSRYLVKRTGEKVFLECVQDMDHENMFWYRQDPGLGLRLIYFSYDVKMKEKGDIPEGYSVSREKKERFSLILESASTNQTSMYLCASSLRVGTETQYFGPGTRLLVL.

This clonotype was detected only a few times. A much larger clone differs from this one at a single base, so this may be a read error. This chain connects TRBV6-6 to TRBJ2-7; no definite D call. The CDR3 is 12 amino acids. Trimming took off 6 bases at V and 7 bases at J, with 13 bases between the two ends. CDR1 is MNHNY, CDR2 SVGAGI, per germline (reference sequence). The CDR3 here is CASRGSYNEQYF. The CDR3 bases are TGTGCCAGCAGGGGCTCCTACAATGAGCAGTACTTC.

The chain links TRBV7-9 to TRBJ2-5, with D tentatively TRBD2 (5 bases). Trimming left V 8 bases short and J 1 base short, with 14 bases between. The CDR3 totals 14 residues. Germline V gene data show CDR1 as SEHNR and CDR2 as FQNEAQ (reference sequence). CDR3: CASSIGLTQETQYF. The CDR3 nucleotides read TGTGCCAGCTCCATAGGACTCACCCAAGAGACCCAGTACTTC.

The CDR3 nucleotides are TGTGCCATCAACGAGCGGGAGGGCCTAGGGAATGAGCAGTTCTTC. Amino acid sequence: CAINEREGLGNEQFF. The genes are TRBV10-3 and TRBJ2-1, with 10 bases fitting TRBD2. The length of the CDR3 is 15 residues. The V segment lost 7 bases and the J segment 7 bases; nucleotides outside the gene matches: 10. Germline CDR1 reads ENHRY; CDR2 reads SYGVKD.

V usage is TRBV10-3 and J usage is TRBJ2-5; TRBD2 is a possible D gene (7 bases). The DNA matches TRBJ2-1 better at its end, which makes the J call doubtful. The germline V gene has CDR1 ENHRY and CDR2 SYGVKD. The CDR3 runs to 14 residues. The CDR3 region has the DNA TGTGCCACTCAAAAAACGGGGGGCACCAATGAGCAGTTCTTC. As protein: CATQKTGGTNEQFF.

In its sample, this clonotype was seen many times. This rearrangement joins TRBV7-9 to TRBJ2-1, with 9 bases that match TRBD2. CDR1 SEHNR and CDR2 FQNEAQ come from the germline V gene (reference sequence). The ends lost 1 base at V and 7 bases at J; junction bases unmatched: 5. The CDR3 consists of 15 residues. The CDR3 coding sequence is TGTGCCAGCAGCTTAGTAGCGGGAGTATCAAATGAGCAGTTCTTC. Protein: CASSLVAGVSNEQFF.

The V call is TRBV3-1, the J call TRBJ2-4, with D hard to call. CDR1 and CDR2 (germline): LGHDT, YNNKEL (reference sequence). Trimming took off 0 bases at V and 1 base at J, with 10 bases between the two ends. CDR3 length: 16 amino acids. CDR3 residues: CASSQDRAEAKNIQYF. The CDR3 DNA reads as TGTGCCAGCAGCCAAGATAGGGCAGAGGCCAAAAACATTCAGTACTTC.

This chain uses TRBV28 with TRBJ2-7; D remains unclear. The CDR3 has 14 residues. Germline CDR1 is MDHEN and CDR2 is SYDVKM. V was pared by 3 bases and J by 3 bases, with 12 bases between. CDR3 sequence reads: CASSFSDQHYEQYF. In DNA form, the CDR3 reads TGTGCCAGCAGTTTTTCGGACCAACACTACGAGCAGTACTTC.

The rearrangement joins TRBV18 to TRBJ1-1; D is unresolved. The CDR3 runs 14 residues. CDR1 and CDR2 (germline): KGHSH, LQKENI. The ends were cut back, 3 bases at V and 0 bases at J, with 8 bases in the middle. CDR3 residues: CASSPSVLNTEAFF. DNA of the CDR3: TGTGCCAGCTCACCTTCCGTGTTGAACACTGAAGCTTTCTTT. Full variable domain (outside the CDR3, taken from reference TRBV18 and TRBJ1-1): NAGVMQNPRHLVRRRGQEARLRCSPMKGHSHVYWYRQLPEEGLKFMVYLQKENIIDESGMPKERFSAEFPKEGPSILRIQQVVRGDSAAYFCASSPSVLNTEAFFGQGTRLTVV.